This T cell receptor (beta chain) was identified in a study of CD8 T cells in ankylosing spondylitis. Study observations and caveats: In ankylosing spondylitis blood, a motif of seven to nine highly homologous TCR beta variants appeared characteristic.

V dropped 9 bases and J dropped 5; count of bases not matched to a gene: 9. The CDR3 has 13 amino acids. CDR1 LNHDA and CDR2 SQIVND come from the germline V gene (reference sequence). MiXCR, applied by TCRdb to the 5' RACE reads, yields one record per CDR3 protein. The table records about 150,000 distinct CDR3 sequences, roughly 44% of them present only once. Details on this clonotype: Its specificity is unknown.

This TCR was recovered from a male donor with ankylosing spondylitis. The V and J genes are TRBV19 and TRBJ1-1; 7 positions agree with TRBD1. The sequencing sample was made of synovial fluid, either unsorted or a sorted T cell fraction (not recorded which). Here the CDR3 reads CASNPGGDTEAFF. CDR3 DNA sequence: TGTGCCAGCAATCCAGGGGGGGATACTGAAGCTTTCTTT.